The rows below give T cell receptor beta chains drawn from one sample of a study of blood T cells in healthy people across ages. TCRdb used MiXCR to reprocess the 5' RACE reads, holding one entry per CDR3 protein. The sample lists approximately 850,000 distinct CDR3 sequences; 58% were seen once. Source material: blood. The receptors were gathered from a man aged 25 to 45 in good health. Each CDR3 is given with its conserved first and last residue. A D gene is named only where the DNA matches it firmly. Clone size is stated in some rows and not others, as once, few, many or a class when expanded.

D gene	V gene	J gene	clone size	CDR3 DNA	CDR3 protein
TRBD1	TRBV4-1	TRBJ2-7	-	TGCGCCAGCAGCCAAGATTCGCGTAGACAGGGGAAAAACGAGCAGTACTTC	CASSQDSRRQGKNEQYF
-	TRBV4-2	TRBJ2-7	once	TGTGCCAGCAGCCAAAGGTATGAAGTGACCGAACCCCACGAGCAGTACTTC	CASSQRYEVTEPHEQYF
-	TRBV12-3/TRBV12-4	TRBJ1-6	few	TGTGCCAGCAGTCCGCAGGGTCATCAATCACCCCTCCACTTT	CASSPQGHQSPLHF
-	TRBV4-2	TRBJ2-5	-	TGTGCCAGCAGCCAAGGAGGGACCCATTTGAGGGAGACCCAGTACTTC	CASSQGGTHLRETQYF
-	TRBV7-2	TRBJ2-1	few	TGTGCCAGCAGCCCGAGTGGGGTAGGACGTTACAATGAGCAGTTCTTC	CASSPSGVGRYNEQFF
-	TRBV4-2	TRBJ2-1	-	TGTGCCAGCAGCCATGTACTGGGAAATGAGCAGTTCTTC	CASSHVLGNEQFF
TRBD2	TRBV7-2	TRBJ2-7	-	TGTGCCAGCAGCTCACGAGTAGCGGGGCCCTCCTACGGGCAGTACTTC	CASSSRVAGPSYGQYF
TRBD2	TRBV15	TRBJ2-7	-	TGTGCCACCAGCAGACACGCTAGCGGCCCTTCGGGCGAGCAGTACTTC	CATSRHASGPSGEQYF
-	TRBV12-3/TRBV12-4	TRBJ2-7	-	TGTGCCAGCAGTTTAGCGACCGGGGGCTACGAGCAGTACTTC	CASSLATGGYEQYF
-	TRBV6-1	TRBJ1-1	-	TGTGCCAGCCAGGTGGGAGGGATGAACACTGAAGCTTTCTTT	CASQVGGMNTEAFF
-	TRBV7-9	TRBJ2-1	few	TGTGCCAGCAGGCTCGGGACTCCACACAATGAGCAGTTCTTC	CASRLGTPHNEQFF
TRBD1	TRBV10-3	TRBJ1-5	-	TGTGCCTCGGGACAGGGGGATCAGCCCCAGCATTTT	CASGQGDQPQHF
-	TRBV4-3	TRBJ1-2	few	TGCGCCAGCAGCCAAGAGACAGGAAGGGGCTACACCTTC	CASSQETGRGYTF
-	TRBV11-2	TRBJ2-7	-	TGTGCCAGCAGTTTGGGGGACCTAACCTACGAGCAGTACTTC	CASSLGDLTYEQYF
TRBD2	TRBV4-3	TRBJ2-5	-	TGCGCCAGCAGCCAGGGTGCTAGCGGGAGAGGTCACAATGAGCAGTACTTC	CASSQGASGRGHNEQYF
TRBD2	TRBV28	TRBJ2-3	-	TGTGCCAGCAGGGGGACTAGTTCAGATACGCAGTATTTT	CASRGTSSDTQYF
TRBD1	TRBV12-3/TRBV12-4	TRBJ1-2	few	TGTGCCAGCAGGGTCCCCGGGACAGCCAATGGCTACACCTTC	CASRVPGTANGYTF
-	TRBV7-2	TRBJ2-4	-	TGTGCCAGCAGCTTAGGGGTACCCAAAAACATTCAGTACTTC	CASSLGVPKNIQYF
-	TRBV11-2	TRBJ2-4	-	TGTGCCAGCAGCCCGCGGGGGAGGGCGCAGGGGAACATTCAGTACTTC	CASSPRGRAQGNIQYF
-	TRBV15	TRBJ1-2	-	TGTGCCACCAGCAGAGATGCGACCGAGGGAGGCTACACCTTC	CATSRDATEGGYTF
TRBD2	TRBV7-2	TRBJ2-1	-	TGTGCCAGCAGCTTCGGCGGCGGGAGCCCATACAATGAGCAGTTCTTC	CASSFGGGSPYNEQFF
TRBD2	TRBV12-5	TRBJ2-1	-	TGTGCTAGTGGCTCGGCAACTAGCGGGAGGGCCATCTCCTACAATGAGCAGTTCTTC	CASGSATSGRAISYNEQFF
-	TRBV27	TRBJ2-7	-	TGTGCCAGCAGTCCCCGTAGGGCAGGGAACGAGCAGTACTTC	CASSPRRAGNEQYF
-	TRBV12-3/TRBV12-4	TRBJ2-7	-	TGTGCCAGCAGCCCTCGACCGGGGGACAGTGCCAACGAGCAGTACTTC	CASSPRPGDSANEQYF
TRBD1	TRBV18	TRBJ2-7	once	TGTGCCAGCTCACCCCTCGGGACAGGGGGGTCCTACGAGCAGTACTTC	CASSPLGTGGSYEQYF
TRBD1	TRBV11-1	TRBJ2-1	many	TGTGCCAGCAGCTCCGGACAGGGGGGTCGGGAGCAGTTCTTC	CASSSGQGGREQFF
-	TRBV5-1	TRBJ2-7	-	TGCGCCAGCAGCTTGGAAGGGAATACCTACGAGCAGTACTTC	CASSLEGNTYEQYF
-	TRBV30	TRBJ1-1	-	TGTGCCTGGAGTCTACAGGGTTTAAGTGACGCTTTCTTT	CAWSLQGLSDAFF
-	TRBV4-2	TRBJ2-7	few	TGTGCCAGCAGCCAAGGGCGGGGCGGGGCCCTTGAAGACGAGCAGTACTTC	CASSQGRGGALEDEQYF
-	TRBV6-4	TRBJ1-1	-	TGTGCCAGCAAGCTAGAGGAGCAGAACACTGAAGCTTTCTTT	CASKLEEQNTEAFF
-	TRBV12-3/TRBV12-4	TRBJ2-3	-	TGTGCCAGCAGTTCGTCCAGGGAAGTACCAGATACGCAGTATTTT	CASSSSREVPDTQYF
-	TRBV6-1	TRBJ1-1	few	TGTGCCAGCAGTGAAGTTTGGGGGCCCCTTGAAGCTTTCTTT	CASSEVWGPLEAFF
TRBD2	TRBV28	TRBJ2-1	few	TGTGCCAGCAGTTTGACTAGCGGTTTTGGTGAGCAGTTCTTC	CASSLTSGFGEQFF
-	TRBV6-5	TRBJ2-1	few	TGTGCCAGCAGTCCTAATGTGTTAAGAGGTTTCAATGAGCAGTTCTTC	CASSPNVLRGFNEQFF
TRBD2	TRBV7-2	TRBJ2-1	-	TGTGCCAGCAGCTTAGTTGCGGGGGGTGGTAATGAGCAGTTCTTC	CASSLVAGGGNEQFF
-	TRBV9	TRBJ1-2	-	TGTGCCAGCAGCGTAGCTGAGTCGCAGCGATATGGCTACACCTTC	CASSVAESQRYGYTF
TRBD2	TRBV9	TRBJ2-1	few	TGTGCCAGCAGCCTTCAGGAGACTAGCCAGCAGTTCTTC	CASSLQETSQQFF
-	TRBV7-9	TRBJ1-2	few	TGTGCCAGCAGGGGGCCGACCTATGGCTACACCTTC	CASRGPTYGYTF
-	TRBV6-1	TRBJ2-7	-	TGTGCCAGCACGGGGCGGTGGGAGAGCAGGAGGCCCTACGAGCAGTACTTC	CASTGRWESRRPYEQYF
-	TRBV30	TRBJ2-7	-	TGTGCCTGGAGCTGGGTGGCAACCTACGAGCAGTACTTC	CAWSWVATYEQYF
-	TRBV18	TRBJ2-7	few	TGTGCCAGCTCACTTCCTAACGTCCCCTACGAGCAGTACTTC	CASSLPNVPYEQYF
-	TRBV20-1	TRBJ1-2	once	TGCAGTGCTACGGACCACAAATACTATGGCTACACCTTC	CSATDHKYYGYTF
TRBD1	TRBV11-2	TRBJ1-2	-	TGTGCCAGCAGCAAACCCGGGACAGGGGCGGGGGGCTACACCTTC	CASSKPGTGAGGYTF
-	TRBV29-1	TRBJ2-3	once	TGCAGCGCCGACGGCTACCAGAGGGGTACGCAGTATTTT	CSADGYQRGTQYF
TRBD1	TRBV29-1	TRBJ1-1	many	TGCAGCGCCGACAGGGCCACTGAAGCTTTCTTT	CSADRATEAFF